A single sample gave rise to the 27 T cell receptor beta chains below, sequenced in a study of identical twins. TCRdb itself ran the 5' RACE reads through MiXCR, one entry per CDR3 protein. The table lists more than 1.5 million distinct CDR3 sequences, more than 30% of them singletons, with less than 0.35% in the top ten. Input material: cord blood. The receptor set was obtained from a newborn girl in good health.

This rearrangement joins TRBV7-9 to TRBJ2-1; D is uncertain. The DNA matches TRBJ2-7 better at its end, which makes the J call doubtful. Germline V CDR1 and CDR2: SEHNR, FQNEAQ (reference sequence). The CDR3 runs 13 residues. For the CDR3, the DNA is TGTGCCAGCAGCTTATGGATCGACAATGAGCAGTACTTC. Protein product: CASSLWIDNEQYF.

This clonotype came up a few times. The V gene is TRBV24-1, the J gene TRBJ2-3; 10 bases fit TRBD1. V lost 2 bases to trimming and J lost 8 bases; unmatched junction nucleotides: 15. The CDR3 contains 18 residues. CDR1 and CDR2 (germline): KGHDR, SFDVKD. CDR3 bases: TGTGCCACCAGTGATTCGCAGGGACAGGGGATAATGGCCCCTACGCAGTATTTT. It encodes CATSDSQGQGIMAPTQYF.

The chain couples TRBV7-6 to TRBJ2-7, with 7 bases identical to TRBD1. Germline CDR1 is SGHVS and CDR2 is FNYEAQ. Unmatched junction bases numbered 5, after V lost 1 base and J lost 2 bases. The CDR3 has 15 amino acids. This CDR3 reads CASSLDRDRPYEQYF. The CDR3 DNA is TGTGCCAGCAGCTTAGACCGGGACAGACCCTACGAGCAGTACTTC.

With regard to this clonotype: One end of the junction does not line up with germline, which may come from a read error. The chain carries TRBV7-9 and TRBJ1-1; D unclear. This CDR3 is built from 12 residues. From germline, CDR1 is SEHNR and CDR2 FQNEAQ (reference sequence). The CDR3 loop is CASGLDNTEAFF. The CDR3 nucleotides read TGTGCCAGCGGCTTAGACAACACTGAAGCTTTCTTT.

The chain employs TRBV5-1 and TRBJ2-1; 13 nucleotides agree with TRBD2. V lost 0 bases and J lost 5; bases outside the gene matches: 5. Germline loops: CDR1 SGHRS, CDR2 YFSETQ. The CDR3 loop spans 17 amino acids. This chain's CDR3 is CASSLGLAGGRDNEQFF. The DNA of the CDR3 is TGCGCCAGCAGCTTGGGACTAGCGGGAGGTCGGGACAATGAGCAGTTCTTC.

The V and J genes are TRBV12-3 or TRBV12-4 and TRBJ1-4; maybe TRBD1 (6 bases). The CDR3 length is 14 residues. Trimming removed 6 bases from V and 4 bases from J, with 12 bases in between. The CDR3 bases are TGTGCCAGCAGGACGGGGGCGATTAATGAAAAACTGTTTTTT. Translating gives CASRTGAINEKLFF.

This clonotype was counted many times. This sequence joins TRBV7-9 and TRBJ2-1; maybe TRBD2 (5 bases). CDR3 length: 14 residues. Trimming shortened V by 0 bases and J by 5 bases, and 8 bases separated the two germline ends. Germline V lookup: CDR1 SEHNR, CDR2 FQNEAQ (reference sequence). The CDR3 loop is CASSLAGLNNEQFF. The DNA of the CDR3 is TGTGCCAGCAGCTTAGCTGGACTGAACAATGAGCAGTTCTTC.

This clonotype showed up just a few times. The chain has TRBV28 and TRBJ1-2; a weak D match, TRBD1 (6 bases). Germline V lookup: CDR1 MDHEN, CDR2 SYDVKM. Between the trimmed V and J ends, which lost 8 bases and 4 bases, there was a span of 11 bases. CDR3 length equals 12 residues. CDR3 in DNA: TGTGCCAGCGACGGACAGTTCTATGGCTACACCTTC. As protein: CASDGQFYGYTF.

This clonotype was recorded many times. V gene TRBV20-1 combines with J gene TRBJ2-7; D may correspond to TRBD1 or TRBD2 (5 bases each). This CDR3 contains 11 residues. Trimming cost V 6 bases and J 5 bases, with 11 bases left between them. CDR1 is DFQATT and CDR2 is SNEGSKA in the germline V gene (reference sequence). The CDR3 DNA is TGCAGTGCACCGGGGACCCACGAGCAGTACTTC. The encoded protein is CSAPGTHEQYF.

This clonotype was recorded once. The chain combines TRBV28 with TRBJ2-2; 11 positions agree with TRBD2. The germline V gene has CDR1 MDHEN and CDR2 SYDVKM. V lost 4 bases and J lost 5; bases outside the gene matches: 3. The CDR3 loop spans 15 amino acids. CDR3 DNA: TGTGCCAGCAGTTGGGGACTAGCGGAAACCGGGGAGCTGTTTTTT. Amino acids: CASSWGLAETGELFF.

This clonotype occurred once. V gene TRBV20-1 combines with J gene TRBJ2-3; TRBD2 matches at 9 bases. The junction had 10 bases not matched to a gene; V was cut back by 0 bases and J by 6 bases. CDR1 and CDR2 (germline): DFQATT, SNEGSKA (reference sequence). The CDR3 is 16 amino acids. The CDR3, as DNA: TGCAGTGCTAGAGAGGTGACTAGCGGCTTTTGGGATACGCAGTATTTT. As protein: CSAREVTSGFWDTQYF.

This clonotype was recorded a few times. This CDR3 is CASSLSPGGIQYF. The CDR3 DNA reads TGTGCCAGCAGTTTATCGCCGGGGGGCATTCAGTACTTC. The chain uses TRBV28 and TRBJ2-4; 7 bases align to TRBD2. The length of the CDR3 is 13 residues. The V gene end was trimmed by 1 base and the J gene end by 9 bases; junction bases not matched to a gene: 3. Germline values: CDR1 MDHEN, CDR2 SYDVKM.

The J gene is TRBJ2-7, the V gene TRBV12-3 or TRBV12-4; D might be TRBD1 or TRBD2, each matching 6 bases. The CDR3 is 13 amino acids. Trimming shortened V by 8 bases and J by 7 bases, and 18 bases separated the two germline ends. CDR3 nucleotides: TGTGCCAGCGGAGTAGCGCGGGACAATGAGCAGTACTTC. This encodes CASGVARDNEQYF.

The V call is TRBV20-1, the J call TRBJ2-7; D is unresolved. Germline values: CDR1 DFQATT, CDR2 SNEGSKA (reference sequence). The V and J ends lost 4 bases and 2 bases respectively, with 15 bases between them. This CDR3 is built from 14 residues. The CDR3 nucleotides are TGCAGTGCTACTTCCCTAGGCCCTGCCTACGAGCAGTACTTC. This translates into CSATSLGPAYEQYF.

The sample holds a few counts of this clonotype. The rearrangement uses TRBV7-2 and TRBJ1-1, with 7 bases fitting TRBD1. CDR1 and CDR2 from the germline V gene are SGHTA and FQGNSA. Trimming took 5 bases from V and 0 from J; bases not matched to a gene: 12. The CDR3 covers 17 residues. As DNA, the CDR3 is TGTGCCAGCAGCCAGAGGACAGGTTCGGCTTTGAACACTGAAGCTTTCTTT. Its protein is CASSQRTGSALNTEAFF.

Only a few counts were recorded for this clonotype. This chain uses TRBV7-9 with TRBJ2-1; D is unclear. Germline lookup yields CDR1 SEHNR and CDR2 FQNEAQ (reference sequence). The V gene lost 0 bases and the J gene lost 5 bases, with 11 bases spanning the gap. CDR3 length equals 15 residues. The CDR3 loop is CASSLAPRSHNEQFF. The CDR3 DNA is TGTGCCAGCAGCTTAGCGCCGCGGTCCCACAATGAGCAGTTCTTC.

This rearrangement joins TRBV20-1 to TRBJ1-2; the D gene is possibly TRBD1 (5 bases). This CDR3 spans 11 amino acids. Germline V gene sequence: CDR1 DFQATT, CDR2 SNEGSKA (reference sequence). Trimming cost V 5 bases and J 8 bases, with 12 bases left between them. CDR3 amino acids: CSAPFGDGYTF. DNA of the CDR3: TGCAGTGCTCCCTTCGGGGACGGCTACACCTTC.

This chain connects TRBV9 to TRBJ2-7, with TRBD2 identical over 13 bases. With the DNA end fitting TRBJ2-4 better, the J assignment may be wrong. Per germline, CDR1 SGDLS and CDR2 YYNGEE. The CDR3 has 16 amino acids. CDR3 residues: CASSVGTSGRADIQYF. The CDR3 DNA follows: TGTGCCAGCAGCGTAGGGACTAGCGGGAGAGCAGACATTCAGTACTTC.

V gene TRBV20-1 combines with J gene TRBJ1-2; D might be TRBD1 (5 bases). The CDR3 runs to 13 residues. V was shortened by 0 bases and J by 3 bases, with 8 bases between the two germline ends. Germline-derived CDR1 and CDR2 are DFQATT and SNEGSKA (reference sequence). As DNA, the CDR3 is TGCAGTGCTAGAGATACCAGGGACTATGGCTACACCTTC. Translating gives CSARDTRDYGYTF.

This chain links TRBV20-1 with TRBJ2-7; unclear D gene. The J call could be wrong; TRBJ2-5 is a better fit for the DNA end. Germline V lookup: CDR1 DFQATT, CDR2 SNEGSKA (reference sequence). The CDR3 contains 14 residues. The chain's CDR3 is CSARPVLKGETQYF. The CDR3 DNA is TGCAGTGCTAGACCTGTCCTAAAAGGGGAGACCCAGTACTTC.

This clonotype was counted only a few times. V gene TRBV20-1 combines with J gene TRBJ1-6, with D possibly matching TRBD1 (5 bases). The CDR3 has 14 amino acids. V was pared by 2 bases and J by 3 bases, with 8 bases between. Per the germline V gene, CDR1 is DFQATT and CDR2 is SNEGSKA (reference sequence). The CDR3 reads CSARSGGYNSPLHF. Here the CDR3 DNA reads TGCAGTGCTAGATCTGGGGGCTATAATTCACCCCTCCACTTT.

This clonotype was seen a handful of times. The chain carries TRBV10-3 and TRBJ1-4; D unresolved. Germline assignment: CDR1 ENHRY and CDR2 SYGVKD. This CDR3 comprises 12 residues. V was shortened by 3 bases and J by 4 bases, with 3 bases between the two germline ends. The CDR3 nucleotides are TGTGCCATCAGTGATCATAATGAAAAACTGTTTTTT. Its translation is CAISDHNEKLFF.

The rearrangement links TRBV5-1 to TRBJ2-5, with D perhaps TRBD1 or TRBD2 (5 bases each). CDR1 and CDR2 (germline): SGHRS, YFSETQ. This CDR3 is 15 amino acids long. The V and J ends lost 1 base and 4 bases respectively, with 14 bases between them. As DNA, the CDR3 is TGCGCCAGCAGCTTGTTTGTGGGGGAGTCAGAGACCCAGTACTTC. Translating it yields CASSLFVGESETQYF.

This clonotype was found a few times. This chain links TRBV7-9 with TRBJ1-4, with TRBD1 matching over 9 bases. The CDR3 has 16 amino acids. The germline gives CDR1 SEHNR, CDR2 FQNEAQ (reference sequence). V was clipped by 0 bases and J by 7 bases; unmatched bases: 6. CDR3 coding DNA: TGTGCCAGCAGCTTAGCGAGGGGACAGGGAAGTGAAAAACTGTTTTTT. It codes for CASSLARGQGSEKLFF.

The V gene is TRBV2, the J gene TRBJ2-4, with 7 positions matching TRBD1. The V and J ends lost 5 bases and 0 bases, in that order; junction bases with no gene match: 10. The CDR3 extends over 17 amino acids. Germline V gene data show CDR1 as SNHLY and CDR2 as FYNNEI. The CDR3 loop reads CASSPLGTVLAKNIQYF. The DNA for the CDR3 is TGTGCCAGCAGTCCCCTGGGGACAGTCCTAGCCAAAAACATTCAGTACTTC. The full variable domain, with the rest looked up from reference TRBV2 and TRBJ2-4, is EPEVTQTPSHQVTQMGQEVILRCVPISNHLYFYWYRQILGQKVEFLVSFYNNEISEKSEIFDDQFSVERPDGSNFTLKIRSTKLEDSAMYFCASSPLGTVLAKNIQYFGAGTRLSVL.

There are a few counts of this clonotype. The chain is built from TRBV6-1 and TRBJ2-7; D call uncertain. The length of the CDR3 is 14 residues. The V gene lost 4 bases and the J gene lost 4 bases, with 14 bases spanning the gap. Looked up from germline, CDR1 is MNHNS and CDR2 is SASEGT. The CDR3 is CASSVAQRRYEQYF. The CDR3 DNA reads as TGTGCCAGCAGTGTGGCTCAGAGACGATACGAGCAGTACTTC.

The CDR3 DNA reads TGTGCCAGCACCGTACGGCCACTATTCGCAGATACGCAGTATTTT. This translates into CASTVRPLFADTQYF. The gene calls are TRBV7-2 and TRBJ2-3; D gene unclear. The germline V gene encodes CDR1 SGHTA and CDR2 FQGNSA. This CDR3 has 15 amino acids. Trimming took off 7 bases at V and 4 bases at J, with 18 bases between the two ends.